This is a list of T cell receptor beta chains from one sample in a study of molecular identifiers for immune sequencing clone quantification. Using its own MiXCR run on the PCR reads, TCRdb lists one record per CDR3 protein. The data hold some 590,000 distinct CDR3 sequences, with about 25% observed a single time. The sequencing input was naive CD8+ T cells from blood, with Jurkat cell RNA spiked in. The origin of the receptors is a human donor in good health. Some libraries in this study had Jurkat cell RNA spiked in. Each CDR3 is given with its conserved first and last residue. The order of the fields is J gene, V gene, clone size, D gene, CDR3 DNA, CDR3 protein. A D gene is named only where the DNA matches it firmly. Only some rows state a clone size, as once, few, many or a class for expanded clones.

TRBJ2-1 TRBV27 . TRBD2 TGTGCCAGCAGTTTATCGGCTAGCGGGGGCCCCCACTCCTACAATGAGCAGTTCTTC CASSLSASGGPHSYNEQFF
TRBJ1-4 TRBV29-1 many TRBD1 TGCAGCGCCCACGAGGGGACAGGGTGGATTGAAAAACTGTTTTTT CSAHEGTGWIEKLFF
TRBJ2-3 TRBV28 few TRBD1 TGTGCCAGCAGTTTGTGGGGGACAGGGAGAGATACGCAGTATTTT CASSLWGTGRDTQYF
TRBJ2-5 TRBV27 few . TGTGCCAGCAGTCCCGAAGGGGTTGCGGAGACCCAGTACTTC CASSPEGVAETQYF
TRBJ2-5 TRBV2 . . TGTGCCAGCAGTGTGGTAGCGTCAGAGACCCAGTACTTC CASSVVASETQYF
TRBJ1-1 TRBV19 . . TGTGCCAGTAGTGAAACCGGGACAACGAACACTGAAGCTTTCTTT CASSETGTTNTEAFF
TRBJ2-3 TRBV7-2 many TRBD2 TGTGCCAGCAGCTTTTTTAGCGGGAGGGCCGGTGATACGCAGTATTTT CASSFFSGRAGDTQYF
TRBJ2-7 TRBV28 few . TGTGCCGGCAGTTTAACCCCTATAGGATTCCGGTTTTACGAGCAGTACTTC CAGSLTPIGFRFYEQYF
TRBJ1-1 TRBV2 . TRBD1 TGTGCCAGCAGTGAAGCGGCGGGACAGGGTGGCACTGAAGCTTTCTTT CASSEAAGQGGTEAFF
TRBJ2-2 TRBV6-2/TRBV6-3 . . TGTGCCAGCAGTACGACAGGCCCGAACACCGGGGAGCTGTTTTTT CASSTTGPNTGELFF
TRBJ2-1 TRBV30 . . TGTGCCTGGGAAGGGGTACGGGAATTTTACAATGAGCAGTTCTTC CAWEGVREFYNEQFF
TRBJ2-5 TRBV5-1 many TRBD1 TGCGCCAGCAGCTGGTACCCGACAGGGAGTGGAGAGACCCAGTACTTC CASSWYPTGSGETQYF
TRBJ1-1 TRBV6-5 few . TGTGCCAGCAGTAGACAGTTGAACACTGAAGCTTTCTTT CASSRQLNTEAFF
TRBJ2-7 TRBV7-9 many TRBD1 TGTGCCAGCAGCCCTAGACAGGGGTTCTACGAGCAGTACTTC CASSPRQGFYEQYF
TRBJ2-1 TRBV20-1 . . TGCAGTGCTAGGGACTCATTCCCAAGTGAGCAGTTCTTC CSARDSFPSEQFF
TRBJ1-1 TRBV9 many TRBD1 TGTGCCAGCAGCGCAGGGGGCACTGAAGCTTTCTTT CASSAGGTEAFF
TRBJ1-1 TRBV5-6 many TRBD1 TGTGCCAGCAGCTTGGTCCCAGGGACAGCTGAAGCTTTCTTT CASSLVPGTAEAFF
TRBJ2-7 TRBV5-6 many TRBD1 TGTGCCAGCAGCTTGGCCTTGAGGGGGCGCTGGGAGCAGTACTTC CASSLALRGRWEQYF
TRBJ2-1 TRBV4-3 many . TGCGCCAGCAGCCAAGATCCGGGACCCTACAATGAGCAGTTCTTC CASSQDPGPYNEQFF
TRBJ1-5 TRBV6-2/TRBV6-3 . . TGTGCCAGCAGTTACTTTCGACAGTACCCCTATAGCAATCAGCCCCAGCATTTT CASSYFRQYPYSNQPQHF
TRBJ2-7 TRBV28 many TRBD2 TGTGCCAGCAGTTTACGTCTAGCGGGGTACGAGCAGTACTTC CASSLRLAGYEQYF
TRBJ2-7 TRBV28 many . TGTGCCAGCAGTTTAGCGTCGGCAGGAGCCGAGCAGTACTTC CASSLASAGAEQYF
TRBJ2-2 TRBV9 . . TGTGCCAGCAGCCCCGACCTTGTATCGAACACCGGGGAGCTGTTTTTT CASSPDLVSNTGELFF
TRBJ1-2 TRBV11-2 . TRBD1 TGTGCCAGCAGCCCGGGTCCCGGGACAGGCTATGGCTACACCTTC CASSPGPGTGYGYTF
TRBJ2-5 TRBV20-1 few TRBD1 TGCAGTGCTAGAGTAGGACAGGGTGTCCAAGAGACCCAGTACTTC CSARVGQGVQETQYF
TRBJ2-7 TRBV20-1 . . TGCAGTGCTCATGACGTGGAGGGCTACGAGCAGTACTTC CSAHDVEGYEQYF
TRBJ2-3 TRBV12-3/TRBV12-4 few TRBD2 TGTGCCAGCAGTTTCCCCACGGGGGGGGCCCGCACAGATACGCAGTATTTT CASSFPTGGARTDTQYF
TRBJ1-5 TRBV28 many TRBD1 TGTGCCAGCAGACATTACCGGGACAGGGCATATCAGCCCCAGCATTTT CASRHYRDRAYQPQHF
TRBJ1-2 TRBV12-3/TRBV12-4 few . TGTGCCAGCAGTCATCTGATTAACTCTGGCTACACCTTC CASSHLINSGYTF
TRBJ2-3 TRBV30 . TRBD2 TGTGCCTGGAGTGTAGGAGCGGGGGGGGCAGATACGCAGTATTTT CAWSVGAGGADTQYF
TRBJ1-2 TRBV13 . TRBD1 TGTGCCAGCAGCTTGGCAGGGGGCGGTATAGACTATGGCTACACCTTC CASSLAGGGIDYGYTF
TRBJ1-1 TRBV20-1 many . TGCAGTGCTAGAGATCATGGGGATTACGCTTTCTTT CSARDHGDYAFF
TRBJ2-1 TRBV20-1 once . TGCAGTGCTAGAGTCGGGGACTCACTCTCCTACAATGAGCAGCTCTTC CSARVGDSLSYNEQLF
TRBJ2-7 TRBV2 few TRBD2 TGTGCCACCTCCCGATTGACTAGCGGGAGATTCGAGCAGTACTTC CATSRLTSGRFEQYF
TRBJ2-3 TRBV4-1 few . TGCGCCAGCAGCCAATCCTCGAGGACGACTGGCACAGATACGCAGTATTTT CASSQSSRTTGTDTQYF
TRBJ2-1 TRBV9 . TRBD2 TGTGCCAGCAGCCCCGAGACTAGCGAGCGCAATGAGCAGTTCTTC CASSPETSERNEQFF
TRBJ2-1 TRBV20-1 . . TGCAGTGCTAGAGTCAGTGAAGTAGGCAATGAGCAGTTCTTC CSARVSEVGNEQFF
TRBJ2-7 TRBV28 . . TGTGCCAGCAGTTTTCCCCGAGACACGGCCCTCCCGATTCACTACGAGCGGTACTTC CASSFPRDTALPIHYERYF
TRBJ2-3 TRBV13 many TRBD2 TGTGCCAGCAGCTTATGGGCTAGCGGGAGCACAGATACGCAGTATTTT CASSLWASGSTDTQYF
TRBJ2-1 TRBV7-2 few TRBD2 TGTGCCAGCAGCTGGGGGACTAGCGGGAGCAATGAGCAGTTCTTC CASSWGTSGSNEQFF
TRBJ1-2 TRBV27 few TRBD1 TGTGCCAGCAGTCCCGGACAGGGAGCTAACTATGGCTACACCTTC CASSPGQGANYGYTF
TRBJ2-2 TRBV7-6 many . TGTGCCAGCGGGTCCGCCTATACGAACACCGGGGAGCTGTTTTTT CASGSAYTNTGELFF
TRBJ1-6 TRBV20-1 . . TGCAGTGCTAGAGATGAGACAGAAACTTATAATTCACCCCTCCACTTT CSARDETETYNSPLHF
TRBJ2-7 TRBV4-3 many . TGCGCCAGCAGCCACCTTCGGGGGACCTCCTACGAGCAGTACTTC CASSHLRGTSYEQYF
TRBJ2-6 TRBV2 many . TGTGCCAGCAGCGGGGTGGTCGAGGCCAACGTCCTGACTTTC CASSGVVEANVLTF
TRBJ2-5 TRBV29-1 many . TGCAGCGTGGACCGGGACCAAGAGACCCAGTACTTC CSVDRDQETQYF
TRBJ2-3 TRBV5-4 . TRBD1 TGTGCCAGCAGCTGGACAGGCTCCGGAGATACGCAGTATTTT CASSWTGSGDTQYF
TRBJ2-7 TRBV20-1 . TRBD2 TGCAGTGCTAGAGGCCAGCTTAGCGGGACCCCCTACGAGCAGTACTTC CSARGQLSGTPYEQYF
TRBJ2-1 TRBV12-3/TRBV12-4 few . TGTGCCAGCAGGTCGACAGTGGGCAATGAGCAGTTCTTC CASRSTVGNEQFF
TRBJ1-5 TRBV27 few . TGTGCCAGCAGTCCGCGGGACCTCCGTAGGGTACAGCCCCAGCATTTT CASSPRDLRRVQPQHF
TRBJ2-1 TRBV12-3/TRBV12-4 . TRBD1 TGTGCCAGCAGTCGACGGGACAGGGTTCTCAATGAGCAGTTCTTC CASSRRDRVLNEQFF
TRBJ2-6 TRBV5-5 many . TGTGCCAGCAGCTTGGACAGCCCAACCAACGTCCTGACTTTC CASSLDSPTNVLTF
TRBJ2-3 TRBV6-6 . TRBD2 TGTGCCAGCAGCCAGACCGGGACTAACGGATACACAGATACGCAGTATTTT CASSQTGTNGYTDTQYF
TRBJ1-1 TRBV30 few TRBD1 TGTGCCTGGAGCCATCTCCATTTACTAGGGGGCGAGCGGACTGAAGCTTTCTTT CAWSHLHLLGGERTEAFF
TRBJ2-7 TRBV27 many . TGTGCCAGCAGTTTCCTCGGCCCCTACGAGCAGTACTTC CASSFLGPYEQYF